The clone carrying this T cell receptor (beta chain) was seen a single time. With V trimmed by 4 bases and J by 1 base, 19 bases remained unmatched. CDR3 length equals 20 residues. From germline, CDR1 is SGHNT and CDR2 YYREEE (reference sequence). The entry originates in a study of response to subunit inactivated influenza vaccine. From the RT-PCR reads, TCRdb called clonotypes with MiXCR, one entry per CDR3 protein. The profile shows 150,000 to 200,000 distinct CDR3 sequences, less than 15% of them singletons. These same data were also listed under a study on T cells expressing NK-cell markers. That source reports: Template switching by 5'RACE with UMIs generated the TCR beta cDNA. A range of roughly 1.0-8% of CD8+ T cells consisted of dominant NKG2C+ clonotypes in 5 to 7 donors. In a handful of donors, these clonotypes also led the CD3+CD56-NKG2C+ fraction.

Sequences were derived from CD8+ T cells sorted from PBMCs, sampled roughly 12 days after vaccination. The chain carries TRBV5-4 and TRBJ2-1; TRBD2 matches 8 bases. This receptor was identified in a man aged 50 to 60 who received an inactivated influenza vaccine. As DNA, the CDR3 is TGTGCCAGCAGCCCCGGGGGGGGCGGGAGAGCCGTTCATTCCTACAATGAGCAGTTCTTC. Amino acid sequence: CASSPGGGGRAVHSYNEQFF.